This passage covers 22 T cell receptor beta chains from one sample sequenced in a study of shared clonotypes between healthy human individuals. Sequenced by immunoSEQ multiplex PCR; TCRdb stores in-frame clones only, minus some. The sample contains around 690,000 clones, about 90% of which appear only once. The specimen sequenced was memory CD8+ T cells from PBMCs. Subset meaning: CD45RO+ cells pooled with CCR7-negative TemRA cells. These receptors originate from a man younger than 35 in good health. Some clones in this sample may be carry-over from other donors' samples.

The chain has TRBV14 and TRBJ2-2; D uncertain. Trimming took off 0 bases at V and 5 bases at J, with 4 bases between the two ends. The germline CDR1 and CDR2 sequences are SGHDN and FVKESK. The CDR3 loop spans 13 amino acids. CDR3 loop: CASSQEGTGELFF. In DNA, the CDR3 is TGTGCCAGCAGCCAAGAGGGGACCGGGGAGCTGTTTTTT.

The rearrangement joins TRBV5-6 to TRBJ2-3; D is unresolved. Trimming shortened V by 3 bases and J by 2 bases, and 7 bases separated the two germline ends. Germline V gives CDR1 SGHDT, CDR2 YYEEEE. The CDR3 runs 13 residues. As DNA, the CDR3 is TGTGCCAGCAGCTGGGGAAACACAGATACGCAGTATTTT. Protein sequence: CASSWGNTDTQYF.

The CDR3 loop reads CSVTGGGGRAKNIQYF. The CDR3, as DNA: TGCAGCGTCACCGGAGGAGGAGGTAGAGCCAAAAACATTCAGTACTTC. This chain connects TRBV29-1 to TRBJ2-4, with D possibly matching TRBD2 (5 bases). CDR3 length equals 16 residues. V was cut by 6 bases and J by 0 bases, with 18 bases left in between. CDR1 is SQVTM and CDR2 is ANQGSEA in the germline V gene.

This clone came up once. The chain employs TRBV29-1 and TRBJ2-7; TRBD1 aligns across 8 bases. J was trimmed by 3 bases and V by 3 bases; bases with no gene match: 4. Germline V CDR1 and CDR2: SQVTM, ANQGSEA. The CDR3 has 13 residues. The CDR3, as DNA: TGCAGCGTTGAGGGACAGGATTTCTACGAGCAGTACTTC. This gives the protein CSVEGQDFYEQYF.

This chain's CDR3 is CASRSGQELNTEAFF. The CDR3 DNA is TGTGCCAGCAGGAGTGGACAGGAGTTGAACACTGAAGCTTTCTTT. This chain joins TRBV6-5 and TRBJ1-1; the match to TRBD1 covers 7 bases. The junction had 7 bases not matched to a gene; V was cut back by 6 bases and J by 0 bases. Germline V gives CDR1 MNHEY, CDR2 SVGAGI. The CDR3 extends over 15 amino acids.

V is TRBV28 and J is TRBJ1-3, with D hard to call. This CDR3 has 16 amino acids. Trimming pared 6 bases from V and 8 bases from J, leaving 23 bases between. CDR1 and CDR2 (germline): MDHEN, SYDVKM. The CDR3 DNA follows: TGTGCCAGCAGCCTGACCGACCCTCCAAAGGTCGACACCATATATTTT. Residues: CASSLTDPPKVDTIYF. The complete variable domain, with remaining parts taken from reference TRBV28 and TRBJ1-3, reads DVKVTQSSRYLVKRTGEKVFLECVQDMDHENMFWYRQDPGLGLRLIYFSYDVKMKEKGDIPEGYSVSREKKERFSLILESASTNQTSMYLCASSLTDPPKVDTIYFGEGSWLTVV.

This clone was seen once. The chain uses TRBV27 and TRBJ2-5; D remains ambiguous. Germline V gene data show CDR1 as MNHEY and CDR2 as SMNVEV (reference sequence). Trimming removed 6 bases at V and 5 bases at J, with 10 bases between. The CDR3 has 12 residues. The CDR3 reads CASRTPGETQYF. The CDR3, as DNA: TGTGCCAGCAGGACCCCCGGGGAGACCCAGTACTTC.

The J gene is TRBJ2-7, the V gene TRBV5-4; D unresolved. The CDR3 loop spans 14 amino acids. The germline CDR1 and CDR2 sequences are SGHNT and YYREEE (reference sequence). Trimming stripped 3 bases from V and 2 bases from J, with 12 bases between. CDR3 sequence (DNA): TGTGCCAGCAGCTCCGGGCCCGGTCCCTACGAGCAGTACTTC. The encoded protein is CASSSGPGPYEQYF.

In this sample, this clone turned up a few times. Other nucleotide sequences in the sample specify the same CDR3. In nucleotides, the CDR3 is TGTGCCAGCAGCCCCGGGGGGACCTACGAGCAGTACTTC. Residues: CASSPGGTYEQYF. The chain has TRBV7-9 and TRBJ2-7, with 7 bases identical to TRBD2. Germline V gives CDR1 SEHNR, CDR2 FQNEAQ (reference sequence). Trimming removed 5 bases from V and 2 bases from J; junction bases left unmatched: 3. The CDR3 runs to 13 residues. Together with reference TRBV7-9 and TRBJ2-7, the CDR3 gives the full variable domain: DTGVSQNPRHKITKRGQNVTFRCDPISEHNRLYWYRQTLGQGPEFLTYFQNEAQLEKSRLLSDRFSAERPKGSFSTLEIQRTEQGDSAMYLCASSPGGTYEQYFGPGTRLTVT.

This rearrangement joins TRBV11-2 to TRBJ2-1; D is uncertain. This CDR3 is 13 amino acids long. V shed 3 bases and J shed 9 bases, with 12 bases lying between them. Per the germline V gene, CDR1 is SGHAT and CDR2 is FQNNGV. The CDR3 DNA follows: TGTGCCAGCAGCTTCCGGGCAGCCATTGAGCAGTTCTTC. This translates into CASSFRAAIEQFF.

The V call is TRBV13, the J call TRBJ2-1; 12 nucleotides line up with TRBD1. Germline-derived CDR1 and CDR2 are PRHDT and FYEKMQ (reference sequence). This CDR3 comprises 16 residues. With 5 bases clipped from V and 7 bases from J, the junction kept 9 bases outside the gene matches. Here the CDR3 reads CASSTYGDRGLNEQFF. As DNA, the CDR3 is TGTGCCAGCAGCACCTACGGGGACAGGGGGCTAAATGAGCAGTTCTTC.

The V call is TRBV7-2, the J call TRBJ2-3; 9 bases map to TRBD1. V lost 2 bases and J lost 5; bases outside the gene matches: 14. CDR1 and CDR2 (germline): SGHTA, FQGNSA. The CDR3 loop spans 18 amino acids. In DNA form, the CDR3 reads TGTGCCAGCAGCTTACTGGCGAGTGGGACAGGGCCTGAAGATACGCAGTATTTT. It codes for CASSLLASGTGPEDTQYF. Looking up the rest from reference TRBV7-2 and TRBJ2-3 gives the full variable domain: GAGVSQSPSNKVTEKGKDVELRCDPISGHTALYWYRQSLGQGLEFLIYFQGNSAPDKSGLPSDRFSAERTGGSVSTLTIQRTQQEDSAVYLCASSLLASGTGPEDTQYFGPGTRLTVL.

This clone has at least ten counts. This chain links TRBV2 with TRBJ1-5, with D perhaps matching TRBD1 (5 bases). Germline V gene sequence: CDR1 SNHLY, CDR2 FYNNEI. CDR3 size: 15 residues. V dropped 8 bases and J dropped 0 bases, with 14 bases sitting between them. CDR3 in DNA: TGTGCCAGCGGTTCGGGGGTTAATAGCAATCAGCCCCAGCATTTT. Protein: CASGSGVNSNQPQHF.

The chain is built from TRBV14 and TRBJ2-7; D is undetermined. Between the trimmed V and J ends, which lost 0 bases and 5 bases, there was a span of 11 bases. Germline V CDR1 and CDR2: SGHDN, FVKESK. This CDR3 is built from 14 residues. The CDR3 loop is CASSQDWSRDEQYF. The CDR3 nucleotides are TGTGCCAGCAGCCAAGATTGGTCAAGGGACGAGCAGTACTTC.

This chain links TRBV9 with TRBJ1-2, with 8 bases identical to TRBD1. CDR1 is SGDLS, CDR2 YYNGEE, per germline. The CDR3 is 15 residues long. V trimming: 0 bases; J trimming: 7 bases; junction bases outside the gene matches: 8. CDR3 sequence: CASSVGAGGAGGYTF. The CDR3 DNA follows: TGTGCCAGCAGCGTAGGGGCAGGGGGCGCCGGTGGCTACACCTTC.

This clone was detected a few times. This chain links TRBV5-1 with TRBJ1-1; 10 nucleotides agree with TRBD1. V was pared by 7 bases and J by 7 bases, with 7 bases of the junction left unmatched. Germline CDR1 SGHRS, CDR2 YFSETQ. The CDR3 covers 13 residues. The CDR3 nucleotides read TGCGCCAGCGCCTGGACAGGGGGAGGTGAAGCTTTCTTT. It codes for CASAWTGGGEAFF.

The chain is built from TRBV2 and TRBJ2-7; the match to TRBD1 covers 7 bases. Trimming took 7 bases from V and 3 from J; bases not matched to a gene: 3. The CDR3 totals 12 residues. Germline CDR1 and CDR2: SNHLY and FYNNEI. The CDR3 DNA sequence: TGTGCCAGCACGCGACAGGGCTACGAGCAGTACTTC. Its protein product is CASTRQGYEQYF.

The chain combines TRBV2 with TRBJ2-7; 9 bases line up with TRBD1. The CDR3 contains 16 residues. Per the germline V gene, CDR1 is SNHLY and CDR2 is FYNNEI. V lost 2 bases and J lost 6; bases outside the gene matches: 11. Written as DNA, the CDR3 is TGTGCCAGCAGTGAAAACCACAGGGGGCCGGGCGGCGAGCAGTACTTC. This encodes CASSENHRGPGGEQYF.

The chain uses TRBV6-6 and TRBJ1-1, with D maybe TRBD1 (5 bases). The CDR3 spans 14 residues. Trimming shortened V by 5 bases and J by 10 bases, and 20 bases separated the two germline ends. CDR1 is MNHNY and CDR2 is SVGAGI in the germline V gene (reference sequence). Written as DNA, the CDR3 is TGTGCCAGCAGTCAAGGGGACTTTTACGGTGGAGCTTTCTTT. Translating it yields CASSQGDFYGGAFF.

This chain uses TRBV4-1 with TRBJ2-7, with TRBD2 as a possible D gene (6 bases). The CDR3 consists of 15 residues. V lost 0 bases, J lost 2 bases, and 11 bases lay in between. CDR1 and CDR2 (germline): MGHRA, YSYEKL. The CDR3 sequence is CASSQEPSVTYEQYF. DNA of the CDR3: TGCGCCAGCAGCCAAGAACCTAGCGTGACCTACGAGCAGTACTTC.

This sequence joins TRBV27 and TRBJ2-1; TRBD2 agrees at 7 bases. The CDR3 is made up of 15 amino acids. The germline CDR1 and CDR2 sequences are MNHEY and SMNVEV (reference sequence). Trimming took 8 bases from V and 6 from J; bases not matched to a gene: 13. In DNA, the CDR3 is TGTGCCAGCGGCACAAATTCCGGGACTACCAATGAGCAGTTCTTC. Amino acids: CASGTNSGTTNEQFF.

The chain is built from TRBV12-5 and TRBJ1-1, with D possibly matching TRBD1 (5 bases). The CDR3 extends over 16 amino acids. The germline CDR1 and CDR2 sequences are LGHNT and FRNRAP. Trimming took 0 bases from V and 3 from J, leaving 14 bases between them. CDR3 protein: CASGLVPGTPDTEAFF. CDR3 nucleotide sequence: TGTGCTAGTGGTTTGGTACCAGGGACCCCAGACACTGAAGCTTTCTTT.